The clone carrying this T cell receptor (beta chain) was observed a few times. What it binds is not known. Germline V lookup: CDR1 MNHEY, CDR2 SMNVEV (reference sequence). With 4 bases removed from V and 5 bases from J, the gap between germline ends came to 14 bases. This CDR3 spans 14 amino acids. This sample is part of a study of T-cell reconstitution after alpha-beta-depleted transplantation in children. Study observations and caveats: After one year, T-cell counts and TCRbeta diversity mostly came from new T cells. Some patients showed high day-60 TCRbeta diversity, which derived from surviving recipient T cells and thymic progenitors.

During its preparation, the TCRbeta library received unique molecular identifiers. TCRdb passed the PCR reads through MiXCR, listing each CDR3 protein once. This sample has 700,000 to 850,000 distinct CDR3 sequences, with under 20% found just once. The sequencing used PBMCs, mostly from graft donor cells, collected 360 days after TCRalphabeta/CD19-depleted stem cell transplant. This TCR came from a male patient between 10 and 17 years old who had a stem cell transplant for acute lymphoblastic leukemia, so the T cells may come from the graft donor. The V gene is TRBV27, the J gene TRBJ2-5; the D is unclear. CDR3 in DNA: TGTGCCAGCAGTTCTTGGGTGGGATCGGAGACCCAGTACTTC. This translates into CASSSWVGSETQYF.